This TCR beta chain appears in the sequencing data of a study of T cell responses to AZD1222 COVID-19 vaccine. General study findings and limits: Donor demographics were predominantly white British with a female majority; clonal diversity may be underestimated.

Data came from immunoSEQ multiplex PCR; TCRdb stores just in-frame clones and leaves some out. Among approximately 150,000 clones listed, about 90% were seen once. Remarks on this clone: The antigen is not known.

Trimming took off 4 bases at V and 7 bases at J, with 14 bases between the two ends. The CDR3 is 13 residues long. Germline CDR1 is LGHDT and CDR2 is YNNKEL (reference sequence). The source was peripheral blood, collected on day 0 of MenACWY control vaccination. V and J are TRBV3-1 (or the pseudogene TRBV3-2) and TRBJ2-7; either TRBD1 or TRBD2 may supply D (5 bases each). This TCR came from an adult in good health. This chain's CDR3 is CASSLGRPGEQYF. The CDR3 DNA sequence: TGTGCCAGCAGCCTGGGACGGCCGGGGGAGCAGTACTTC.